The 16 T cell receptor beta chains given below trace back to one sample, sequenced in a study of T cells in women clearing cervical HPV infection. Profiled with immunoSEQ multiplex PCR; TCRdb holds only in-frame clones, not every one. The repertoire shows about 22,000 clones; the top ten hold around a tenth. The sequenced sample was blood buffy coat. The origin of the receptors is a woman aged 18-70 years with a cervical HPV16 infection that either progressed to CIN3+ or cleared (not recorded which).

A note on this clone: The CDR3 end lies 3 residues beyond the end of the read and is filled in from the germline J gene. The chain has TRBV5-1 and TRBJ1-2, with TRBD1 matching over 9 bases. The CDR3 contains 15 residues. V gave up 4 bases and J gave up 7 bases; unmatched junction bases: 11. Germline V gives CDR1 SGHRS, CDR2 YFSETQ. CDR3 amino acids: CASSPTPGQGSGYTF. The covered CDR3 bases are TGCGCCAGCAGCCCAACACCGGGACAGGGATCTGGC.

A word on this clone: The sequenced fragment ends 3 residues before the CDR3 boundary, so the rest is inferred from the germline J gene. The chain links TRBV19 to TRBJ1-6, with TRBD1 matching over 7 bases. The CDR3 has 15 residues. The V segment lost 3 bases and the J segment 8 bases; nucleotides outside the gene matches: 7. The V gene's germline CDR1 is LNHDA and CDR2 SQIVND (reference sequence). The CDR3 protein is CASSMLTGYDSPLHF. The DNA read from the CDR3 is TGTGCCAGTAGTATGTTGACAGGGTATGATTCACCC.

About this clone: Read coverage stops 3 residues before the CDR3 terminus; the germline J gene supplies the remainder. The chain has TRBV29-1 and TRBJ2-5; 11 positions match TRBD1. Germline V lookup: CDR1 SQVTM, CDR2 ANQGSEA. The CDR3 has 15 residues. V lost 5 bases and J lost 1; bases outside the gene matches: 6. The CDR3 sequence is CSVLDRGRGQETQYF. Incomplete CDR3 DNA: TGCAGCGTTCTGGACAGGGGGCGCGGCCAAGAGACC.

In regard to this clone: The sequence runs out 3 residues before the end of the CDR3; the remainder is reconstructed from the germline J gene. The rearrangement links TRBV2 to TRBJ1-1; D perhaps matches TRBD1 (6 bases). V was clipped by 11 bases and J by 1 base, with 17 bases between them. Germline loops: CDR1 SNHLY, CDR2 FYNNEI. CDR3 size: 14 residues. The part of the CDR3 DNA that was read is TGTGCCGCGGGACAAGACAGATGGAACACTGAA. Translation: CAAGQDRWNTE. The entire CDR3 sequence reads CAAGQDRWNTEAFF.

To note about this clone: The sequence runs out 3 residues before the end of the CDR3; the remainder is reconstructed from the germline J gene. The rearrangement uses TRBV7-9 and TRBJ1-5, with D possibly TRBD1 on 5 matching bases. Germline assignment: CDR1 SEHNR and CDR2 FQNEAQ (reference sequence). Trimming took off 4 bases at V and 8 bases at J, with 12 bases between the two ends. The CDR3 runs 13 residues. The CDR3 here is CASSYQGDEPQHF. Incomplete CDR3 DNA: TGTGCCAGCAGCTACCAGGGCGACGAGCCC.

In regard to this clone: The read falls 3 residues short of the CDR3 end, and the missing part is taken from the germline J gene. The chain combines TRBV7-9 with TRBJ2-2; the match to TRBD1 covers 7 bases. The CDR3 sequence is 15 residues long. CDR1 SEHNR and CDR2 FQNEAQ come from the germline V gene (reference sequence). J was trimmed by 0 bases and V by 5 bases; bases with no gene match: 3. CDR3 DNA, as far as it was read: TGTGCCAGCAGCGACAGGGTACCGAACACCGGGGAG. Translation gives CASSDRVPNTGE. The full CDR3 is CASSDRVPNTGELFF.

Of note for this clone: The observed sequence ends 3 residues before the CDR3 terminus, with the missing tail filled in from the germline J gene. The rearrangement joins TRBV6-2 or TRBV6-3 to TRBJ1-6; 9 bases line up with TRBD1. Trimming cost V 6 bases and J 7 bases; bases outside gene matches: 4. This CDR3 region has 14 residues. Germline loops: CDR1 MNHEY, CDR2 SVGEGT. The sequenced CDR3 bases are TGTGCCAGCAGAACCGGGACAGGGAATTCACCC. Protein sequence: CASRTGTGNSP. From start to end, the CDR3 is CASRTGTGNSPLHF.

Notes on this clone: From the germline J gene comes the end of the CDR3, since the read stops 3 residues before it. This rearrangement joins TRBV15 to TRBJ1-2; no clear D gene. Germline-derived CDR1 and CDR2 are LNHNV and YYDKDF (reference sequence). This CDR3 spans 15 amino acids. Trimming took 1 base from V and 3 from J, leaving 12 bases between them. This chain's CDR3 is CATSRAWAGDYGYTF. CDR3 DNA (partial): TGTGCCACCAGCAGAGCTTGGGCAGGAGACTATGGC.

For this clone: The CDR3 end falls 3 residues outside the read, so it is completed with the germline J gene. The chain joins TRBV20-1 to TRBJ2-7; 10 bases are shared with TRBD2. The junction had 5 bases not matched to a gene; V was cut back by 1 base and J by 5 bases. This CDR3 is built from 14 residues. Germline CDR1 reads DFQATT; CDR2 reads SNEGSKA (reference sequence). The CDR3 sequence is CSARVLAGVNEQYF. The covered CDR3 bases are TGCAGTGCTAGAGTGCTAGCGGGAGTTAACGAG.

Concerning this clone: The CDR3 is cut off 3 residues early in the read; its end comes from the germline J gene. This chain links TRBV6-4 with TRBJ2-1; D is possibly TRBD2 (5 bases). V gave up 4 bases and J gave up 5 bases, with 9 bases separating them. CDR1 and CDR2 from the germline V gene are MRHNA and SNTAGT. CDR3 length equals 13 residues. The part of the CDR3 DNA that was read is TGTGCCAGCAGTGTCGGGGAGCACAATGAG. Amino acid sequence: CASSVGEHNE. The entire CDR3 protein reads CASSVGEHNEQFF.

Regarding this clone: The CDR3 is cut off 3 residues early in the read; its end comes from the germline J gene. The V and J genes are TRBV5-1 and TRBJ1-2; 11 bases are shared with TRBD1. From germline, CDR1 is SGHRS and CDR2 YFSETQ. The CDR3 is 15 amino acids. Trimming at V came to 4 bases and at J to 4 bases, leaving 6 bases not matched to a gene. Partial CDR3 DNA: TGCGCCAGCAGCATGGGACAGGGGGTTGCCTATGGC. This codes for CASSMGQGVAYG. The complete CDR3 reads CASSMGQGVAYGYTF. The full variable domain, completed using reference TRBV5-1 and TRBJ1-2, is KAGVTQTPRYLIKTRGQQVTLSCSPISGHRSVSWYQQTPGQGLQFLFEYFSETQRNKGNFPGRFSGRQFSNSRSEMNVSTLELGDSALYLCASSMGQGVAYGYTFGSGTRLTVV.

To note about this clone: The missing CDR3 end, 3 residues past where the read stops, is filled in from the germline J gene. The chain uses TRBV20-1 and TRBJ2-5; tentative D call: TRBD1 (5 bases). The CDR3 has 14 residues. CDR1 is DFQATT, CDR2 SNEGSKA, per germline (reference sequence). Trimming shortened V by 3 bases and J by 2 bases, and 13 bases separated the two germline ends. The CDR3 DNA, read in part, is TGCAGTGCTAGTTTAATCGCAGGGCAAGAGACC. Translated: CSASLIAGQET. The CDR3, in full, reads CSASLIAGQETQYF.

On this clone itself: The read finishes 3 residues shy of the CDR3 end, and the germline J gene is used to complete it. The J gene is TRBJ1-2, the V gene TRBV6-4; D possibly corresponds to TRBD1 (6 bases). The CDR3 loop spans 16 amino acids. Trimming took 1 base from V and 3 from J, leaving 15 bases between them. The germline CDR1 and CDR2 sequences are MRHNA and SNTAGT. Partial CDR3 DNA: TGTGCCAGCAGTGACTGGGGGCGGTTACGGGACTATGGC. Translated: CASSDWGRLRDYG. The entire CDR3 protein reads CASSDWGRLRDYGYTF.

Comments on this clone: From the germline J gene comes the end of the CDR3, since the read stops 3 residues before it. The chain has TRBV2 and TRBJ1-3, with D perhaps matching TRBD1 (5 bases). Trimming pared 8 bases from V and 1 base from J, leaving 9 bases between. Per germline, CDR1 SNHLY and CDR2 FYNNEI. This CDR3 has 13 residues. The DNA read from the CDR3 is TGTGCCAGCCTCAGGGATTCTGGAAACACC. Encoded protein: CASLRDSGNT. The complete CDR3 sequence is CASLRDSGNTIYF.

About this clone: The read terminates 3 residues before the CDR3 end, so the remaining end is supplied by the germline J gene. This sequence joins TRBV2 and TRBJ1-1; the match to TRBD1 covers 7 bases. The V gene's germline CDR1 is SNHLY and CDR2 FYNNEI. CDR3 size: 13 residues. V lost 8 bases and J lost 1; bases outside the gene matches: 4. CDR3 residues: CASAYRGNTEAFF. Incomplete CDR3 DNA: TGTGCCAGCGCCTACAGGGGGAACACTGAA.

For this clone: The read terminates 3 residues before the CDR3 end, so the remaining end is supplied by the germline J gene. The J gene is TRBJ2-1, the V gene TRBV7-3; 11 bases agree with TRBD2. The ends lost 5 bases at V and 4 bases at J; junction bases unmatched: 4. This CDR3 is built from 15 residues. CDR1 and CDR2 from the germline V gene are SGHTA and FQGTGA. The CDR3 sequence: CASSLAGGHYNEQFF. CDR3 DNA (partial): TGTGCCAGCAGCCTAGCGGGGGGCCATTACAATGAG.